Below, 29 T cell receptor beta chains from the same sample are listed, as sequenced in a study. TCRdb independently ran MiXCR on the 5' RACE reads; one entry per CDR3 protein. This sample has approximately 570 distinct CDR3 sequences, with about a tenth found just once. The material sequenced was central memory T cells from blood PBMCs. The sample's subset: central memory CD4+ T cells. Receptor source: a male donor with HIV.

The rearrangement links TRBV30 to TRBJ1-3, with D perhaps matching TRBD1 (6 bases). CDR1 and CDR2 from the germline V gene are GTSNPN and SVGIG (reference sequence). Trimming pared 4 bases from V and 4 bases from J, leaving 14 bases between. The CDR3 runs 14 residues. The CDR3 region is CAWTGANRGNTIYF. For the CDR3, the DNA is TGTGCCTGGACAGGGGCGAATCGAGGAAACACCATATATTTT. The full variable domain, its missing parts supplied by reference TRBV30 and TRBJ1-3, is SQTIHQWPATLVQPVGSPLSLECTVEGTSNPNLYWYRQAAGRGLQLLFYSVGIGQISSEVPQNLSASRPQDRQFILSSKKLLLSDSGFYLCAWTGANRGNTIYFGEGSWLTVV.

This clonotype has only a few counts. The chain carries TRBV15 and TRBJ1-6; D is ambiguous. The CDR3 has 14 amino acids. Germline V gene lookup returns CDR1 LNHNV and CDR2 YYDKDF (reference sequence). Trimming took off 4 bases at V and 7 bases at J, with 11 bases between the two ends. CDR3 DNA: TGTGCCACCAGCATGAACAGACAAAATTCACCCCTCCACTTT. It encodes CATSMNRQNSPLHF. The whole variable domain, remainder taken from reference TRBV15 and TRBJ1-6, is DAMVIQNPRYQVTQFGKPVTLSCSQTLNHNVMYWYQQKSSQAPKLLFHYYDKDFNNEADTPDNFQSRRPNTSFCFLDIRSPGLGDTAMYLCATSMNRQNSPLHFGNGTRLTVT.

By its share, this clonotype is large. This chain joins TRBV18 and TRBJ2-7; no firm D call. The CDR3 has 14 residues. Trimming stripped 4 bases from V and 0 bases from J, with 10 bases between. The germline gives CDR1 KGHSH, CDR2 LQKENI. This CDR3 is CASSLDERSYEQYF. CDR3 DNA sequence: TGTGCCAGCTCACTAGACGAGCGCTCCTACGAGCAGTACTTC.

By share, this clonotype ranks as large. The chain carries TRBV10-3 and TRBJ1-2; D is possibly TRBD1 (5 bases). V was clipped by 10 bases and J by 4 bases, with 13 bases between them. CDR3 size: 12 residues. Germline-derived CDR1 and CDR2 are ENHRY and SYGVKD. The CDR3 DNA is TGTGCCACATCAGACAGCTCCTATGGCTACACCTTC. Amino acids: CATSDSSYGYTF.

This clonotype qualifies as large. The J gene is TRBJ2-1, the V gene TRBV7-9; 9 bases agree with TRBD1. Per the germline V gene, CDR1 is SEHNR and CDR2 is FQNEAQ (reference sequence). Trimming at V came to 4 bases and at J to 11 bases, leaving 9 bases not matched to a gene. This CDR3 has 14 residues. CDR3 amino acids: CASSSPGQGLKQFF. As DNA, the CDR3 is TGTGCCAGCAGCTCCCCGGGACAGGGATTGAAGCAGTTCTTC.

This clonotype came up a few times. The chain couples TRBV11-1 to TRBJ1-1; D uncertain. The CDR3 runs 13 residues. The germline V and J ends were trimmed by 3 bases and 2 bases, with 7 bases remaining between them. Per germline, CDR1 SGHAT and CDR2 FQDESV (reference sequence). The CDR3 spells CASSFGSNTEAFF. CDR3 in DNA: TGTGCCAGCAGCTTCGGATCAAACACTGAAGCTTTCTTT. Complete variable domain (other parts from reference TRBV11-1 and TRBJ1-1): EAEVAQSPRYKITEKSQAVAFWCDPISGHATLYWYRQILGQGPELLVQFQDESVVDDSQLPKDRFSAERLKGVDSTLKIQPAELGDSAMYLCASSFGSNTEAFFGQGTRLTVV.

This chain joins TRBV15 and TRBJ2-7, with D uncertain. The germline V gene has CDR1 LNHNV and CDR2 YYDKDF (reference sequence). This CDR3 is built from 17 residues. The V gene lost 0 bases and the J gene lost 3 bases, with 18 bases spanning the gap. Written as DNA, the CDR3 is TGTGCCACCAGCAGAGATAGTAGGTTTGGGCCCAACTACGAGCAGTACTTC. Encoded protein: CATSRDSRFGPNYEQYF.

In this sample, this clonotype turned up a few times. The chain links TRBV6-2 or TRBV6-3 to TRBJ2-5; the D is unclear. Trimming removed 7 bases at V and 1 base at J, with 16 bases between. The CDR3 is 15 amino acids. Germline CDR1 and CDR2: MNHEY and SVGEGT. The CDR3 sequence: CASTPGWRTQETQYF. The CDR3 nucleotides are TGTGCCAGCACCCCCGGGTGGCGGACCCAAGAGACCCAGTACTTC.

This clonotype was detected only a few times. The V and J genes are TRBV7-2 and TRBJ2-2, with unresolved D. Germline loops: CDR1 SGHTA, CDR2 FQGNSA. V shed 0 bases and J shed 2 bases, with 13 bases lying between them. The CDR3 extends over 17 amino acids. The CDR3 nucleotides are TGTGCCAGCAGCTTAGCGCGGATCGGATTAAACACCGGGGAGCTGTTTTTT. Translating it yields CASSLARIGLNTGELFF. Variable domain in full (rest from reference TRBV7-2 and TRBJ2-2): GAGVSQSPSNKVTEKGKDVELRCDPISGHTALYWYRQSLGQGLEFLIYFQGNSAPDKSGLPSDRFSAERTGGSVSTLTIQRTQQEDSAVYLCASSLARIGLNTGELFFGEGSRLTVL.

This clonotype turned up a few times. This sequence joins TRBV11-3 and TRBJ2-5; 11 bases match TRBD1. The germline V gene has CDR1 SGHNT and CDR2 YENEEA. Unmatched junction bases numbered 7, after V lost 6 bases and J lost 4 bases. The CDR3 length is 15 residues. CDR3 sequence reads: CASSQSGTGGETQYF. DNA of the CDR3: TGTGCCAGCAGTCAGAGCGGGACAGGGGGAGAGACCCAGTACTTC.

This clonotype appeared a few times. The J gene is TRBJ2-2, the V gene TRBV7-9; D unclear. Germline CDR1 reads SEHNR; CDR2 reads FQNEAQ (reference sequence). The CDR3 runs to 11 residues. Trimming took 3 bases from V and 5 from J, leaving 1 base between them. Here the CDR3 DNA reads TGTGCCAGCAGCTTGACCGGGGAGCTGTTTTTT. Translation: CASSLTGELFF.

The gene calls are TRBV11-2 and TRBJ2-3; 9 bases align to TRBD1. The V gene end was trimmed by 5 bases and the J gene end by 5 bases; junction bases not matched to a gene: 5. Per the germline V gene, CDR1 is SGHAT and CDR2 is FQNNGV. The CDR3 runs 14 residues. This CDR3 reads CASSLTGGRDTQYF. In DNA, the CDR3 is TGTGCCAGCAGCCTAACAGGGGGCAGAGATACGCAGTATTTT.

This clonotype was seen more than once but under ten times. V is TRBV20-1 and J is TRBJ1-5; 8 nucleotides agree with TRBD1. The germline CDR1 and CDR2 sequences are DFQATT and SNEGSKA (reference sequence). After removal of 5 bases from V and 7 bases from J, the junction contained 7 bases not matched to a gene. This CDR3 has 13 residues. The CDR3 here is CSAQGAVGQPQHF. CDR3 DNA: TGCAGTGCTCAGGGGGCTGTTGGGCAGCCCCAGCATTTT.

This chain uses TRBV7-9 with TRBJ2-7, with 9 bases that match TRBD1. Germline-derived CDR1 and CDR2 are SEHNR and FQNEAQ (reference sequence). The J segment lost 4 bases and the V segment lost 7 bases, leaving 11 bases of the junction unmatched. The CDR3 is 15 residues long. CDR3 DNA sequence: TGTGCCAGCAACCTGGGACAGGGTTCCACTTACGAGCAGTACTTC. Translated, it gives CASNLGQGSTYEQYF.

The genes are TRBV15 and TRBJ1-5; the match to TRBD1 covers 8 bases. The CDR3 is made up of 15 amino acids. With V trimmed by 5 bases and J by 4 bases, 7 bases remained unmatched. Germline V lookup: CDR1 LNHNV, CDR2 YYDKDF (reference sequence). In DNA, the CDR3 is TGTGCCACCAGCGGGGGACAGGCGAGGAATCAGCCCCAGCATTTT. It codes for CATSGGQARNQPQHF.

This clonotype is termed large. The chain recombines TRBV6-6 with TRBJ1-4; the D is unclear. The CDR3 consists of 15 residues. The ends were cut back, 2 bases at V and 4 bases at J, with 11 bases in the middle. Germline CDR1 is MNHNY and CDR2 is SVGAGI (reference sequence). The CDR3 coding sequence is TGTGCCAGCAGTTACGGAAGTCAAAATAATGAAAAACTGTTTTTT. This gives the protein CASSYGSQNNEKLFF.

This clonotype was seen a few times. The chain carries TRBV5-1 and TRBJ1-2, with a possible D match to TRBD1 (5 bases). The V and J ends lost 2 bases and 3 bases respectively, with 8 bases between them. The CDR3 is made up of 13 amino acids. Germline V gives CDR1 SGHRS, CDR2 YFSETQ. The DNA for the CDR3 is TGCGCCAGCAGCTTTGACAGAGACTATGGCTACACCTTC. Translation gives CASSFDRDYGYTF.

This sequence joins TRBV12-3 or TRBV12-4 and TRBJ2-1; 11 bases align to TRBD2. The CDR3 totals 16 residues. The V segment lost 3 bases and the J segment 3 bases; nucleotides outside the gene matches: 4. The CDR3 coding sequence is TGTGCCAGCAGTTTCCTAGCGGGAGGAATCTACAATGAGCAGTTCTTC. Residues: CASSFLAGGIYNEQFF.

This clonotype was observed a few times. This chain joins TRBV15 and TRBJ1-2; TRBD1 matches at 10 bases. The V gene end was trimmed by 1 base and the J gene end by 7 bases; junction bases not matched to a gene: 6. Germline assignment: CDR1 LNHNV and CDR2 YYDKDF (reference sequence). This CDR3 is built from 15 residues. CDR3 amino acids: CATSRVGQGEGGYTF. In DNA, the CDR3 is TGTGCCACCAGCAGAGTTGGACAGGGGGAGGGTGGCTACACCTTC.

By share, this clonotype ranks as large (0.1 to 1%). This CDR3 is CSASTRQGTYNQPQHF. The CDR3 bases are TGCAGTGCTTCTACCCGACAGGGGACGTACAATCAGCCCCAGCATTTT. The chain carries TRBV20-1 and TRBJ1-5, with 8 bases fitting TRBD1. CDR3 length: 16 residues. The germline V gene encodes CDR1 DFQATT and CDR2 SNEGSKA (reference sequence). V lost 5 bases, J lost 3 bases, and 12 bases stayed unmatched.

The CDR3, as DNA: TGTGCCAGCAGCTTGGAAGCCAGCGGAGAGCAGTTCTTC. Translation: CASSLEASGEQFF. V usage is TRBV5-4 and J usage is TRBJ2-1, with D perhaps matching TRBD2 (5 bases). V lost 0 bases and J 10 bases, leaving 11 bases between the germline ends. CDR1 and CDR2 (germline): SGHNT, YYREEE (reference sequence). This CDR3 comprises 13 residues.

This clonotype occurred a few times. This chain uses TRBV27 with TRBJ1-2; D may be TRBD1 (5 bases). Between the trimmed V and J ends, which lost 1 base and 8 bases, there was a span of 11 bases. The CDR3 length is 13 residues. Germline V lookup: CDR1 MNHEY, CDR2 SMNVEV (reference sequence). CDR3 amino acids: CASSLFQGRGYTF. The CDR3 nucleotides are TGTGCCAGCAGTTTATTCCAGGGTCGAGGCTACACCTTC.

This sequence joins TRBV5-1 and TRBJ2-7; D call uncertain. With 0 bases removed from V and 5 bases from J, the gap between germline ends came to 15 bases. Per the germline V gene, CDR1 is SGHRS and CDR2 is YFSETQ. This CDR3 is built from 15 residues. The CDR3 sequence is CASSLAAVGENEQYF. Here the CDR3 DNA reads TGCGCCAGCAGCTTGGCCGCGGTCGGTGAGAACGAGCAGTACTTC.

In this sample, this clonotype turned up a few times. Its ends do not fully match the called genes, so a read error is possible. The chain employs TRBV5-4 and TRBJ2-1; no clear D gene. CDR1 is SGHNT and CDR2 is YYREEE in the germline V gene (reference sequence). This CDR3 is built from 17 residues. The CDR3: CASSLALNPSSYNEQFF. CDR3 coding DNA: TGCGCCAGCAGCTTGGCACTCAACCCGAGCTCCTACAATGAGCAGTTCTTC.

This clonotype is categorized as large (0.1 to 1%). This chain uses TRBV19 with TRBJ2-7, with a tentative D call TRBD1 (6 bases). The CDR3 has 14 residues. V dropped 4 bases and J dropped 3 bases, with 13 bases sitting between them. Germline lookup yields CDR1 LNHDA and CDR2 SQIVND (reference sequence). CDR3 in amino acids: CASSKGQGRYEQYF. The CDR3 DNA is TGTGCCAGTAGTAAGGGCCAGGGGCGCTACGAGCAGTACTTC.

The rearrangement uses TRBV2 and TRBJ2-3, with D tentatively TRBD2 (6 bases). The CDR3 loop spans 15 amino acids. The V and J ends lost 7 bases and 0 bases respectively, with 14 bases between them. CDR1 SNHLY and CDR2 FYNNEI come from the germline V gene. Written as DNA, the CDR3 is TGTGCCAGCAAACTTGTAGCGGTCAGCACAGATACGCAGTATTTT. Translation: CASKLVAVSTDTQYF. Full variable domain (remainder filled in from reference TRBV2 and TRBJ2-3): EPEVTQTPSHQVTQMGQEVILRCVPISNHLYFYWYRQILGQKVEFLVSFYNNEISEKSEIFDDQFSVERPDGSNFTLKIRSTKLEDSAMYFCASKLVAVSTDTQYFGPGTRLTVL.

This clonotype was seen a few times. The V gene is TRBV15, the J gene TRBJ2-5; D remains ambiguous. Trimming cost V 5 bases and J 1 base, with 11 bases left between them. Looked up from germline, CDR1 is LNHNV and CDR2 is YYDKDF (reference sequence). The CDR3 runs 14 residues. The CDR3 spells CATSPAITQETQYF. The CDR3 nucleotides are TGTGCCACCAGCCCGGCGATTACCCAAGAGACCCAGTACTTC. The complete variable domain, with remaining parts taken from reference TRBV15 and TRBJ2-5, reads DAMVIQNPRYQVTQFGKPVTLSCSQTLNHNVMYWYQQKSSQAPKLLFHYYDKDFNNEADTPDNFQSRRPNTSFCFLDIRSPGLGDTAMYLCATSPAITQETQYFGPGTRLLVL.

The V gene is TRBV10-2, the J gene TRBJ2-5; no firm D call. V shed 4 bases and J shed 3 bases, with 9 bases lying between them. This CDR3 comprises 13 residues. CDR1 WSHSY and CDR2 SAAADI come from the germline V gene. The CDR3 loop is CASSGSREETQYF. The CDR3 nucleotides read TGCGCCAGCAGTGGATCCAGAGAAGAGACCCAGTACTTC.

This clonotype counts as large. This chain joins TRBV5-1 and TRBJ2-7, with 7 bases aligning to TRBD1. Germline V CDR1 and CDR2: SGHRS, YFSETQ. J lost 3 bases, V lost 5 bases, and 8 bases had no gene match. The CDR3 extends over 14 amino acids. CDR3 DNA sequence: TGCGCCAGCAGATACGGGACAGATCGCTACGAGCAGTACTTC. Its protein is CASRYGTDRYEQYF. Drawing the rest from reference TRBV5-1 and TRBJ2-7, the complete variable domain is KAGVTQTPRYLIKTRGQQVTLSCSPISGHRSVSWYQQTPGQGLQFLFEYFSETQRNKGNFPGRFSGRQFSNSRSEMNVSTLELGDSALYLCASRYGTDRYEQYFGPGTRLTVT.